This TCR beta chain comes out of a study of early stage breast cancer tumors (dated by TCRdb to between 2016 and 2019). Turning to the overall study: Of the 15 to 20 invasive breast tumors, roughly eleven were found to be estrogen receptor-positive, progesterone receptor-positive and HER2-negative. Most of the 12 ER+/PR+/HER2- tumors were invasive ductal carcinomas, while the other four were invasive lobular carcinomas. On average, each sample had 9 to 10-fold read coverage. A total of roughly 2.5 million templates, representing under 1.1 million unique clonotypes, were detected across all samples.

Every sample was amplified as two independent genomic DNA replicates, using roughly 0.5 ug for blood and about 1.4 ug for tumor or normal breast. Following the manufacturer's instructions, the ImmunoSeq Intro kit was used to carry out TCRB sequencing on genomic DNA. Multiplex PCR ran roughly 30 cycles with proprietary primers and spike-in control sequences for absolute quantification. Single-end 150-bp reads were used to sequence an 87-bp fragment spanning the CDR3 plus the flanking V and J genes. Each lane of an Illumina MiSeq running version 3.0 chemistry carried seven multiplexed samples, with two replicates apiece. On the study's bioinformatics: The vendor's proprietary pipeline processed the raw data and merged both replicates into a single result for each sample. Clonotypes were defined as productive rearrangements sharing the V-gene family, CDR3 amino acid sequence and J-gene segment. Clonality was computed as 1 minus the normalized Shannon entropy (Pielou evenness) of TCRB abundances. T cell density was estimated as total templates divided by the number of input cells, with the number of input cells inferred from the DNA input amount. Recon was used with default parameters to estimate total repertoire diversity and clonality. A clonotype was considered tumor-enriched if its abundance in tumor exceeded 0.1% and was at least 32-fold higher than its abundance in normal breast. TCRdb holds this immuneACCESS table with in-frame rearrangements only. Some clones are missing; in checked studies, unresolved V genes explain under half, and the rest has no known cause. That table gives V, J and clone size, and the DNA gave D and trimming. Present in this sample are roughly 60,000 clones, 60% to 85% of which were seen just once. The ten largest make up about 3.4% of the sample.

Broader findings and caveats from the paper: Enriched TCRB sequences shared across patients were mostly commonly generated sequences, unlikely to play an important role in the tumor microenvironment. Greater similarity was observed between blood and normal breast repertoires than between blood and tumor repertoires, and tumor was distinguished from normal in about 90% of the 16 patients when each tissue was compared with blood. Compared with adjacent normal breast tissue, tumors had higher clonality and roughly 2.5-fold greater T cell density. Chain pairing and functional markers such as CD4, CD8 and FOXP3 were missed by bulk genomic DNA sequencing of unsorted cells. The small cohort size prevented analysis by tumor subtype.

The CDR3 runs 13 amino acids, cysteine and phenylalanine included. Only CDR3 DNA is held: 39 bases, read in frame from base 1. CDR1 and CDR2, per the germline V gene, are MGHRA and YSYEKL. Trimming costs V 5 bases and J 4 bases, and their ends lie 11 bases apart. Concerning this clone itself: The antigen this receptor binds is unknown. No clone much larger than this one lies a single base away; base qualities are absent.

The study profiled bulk TCR beta-chain repertoires in matched peripheral blood, tumor and adjacent normal breast tissue taken from about 16 patients with early-stage breast cancer. Before surgery, about 4.5-10 mL of whole blood was collected in EDTA tubes and processed within 2 hours. Peripheral blood mononuclear cells were isolated by Ficoll-Paque centrifugation in SepMate-50 tubes. PBMCs were cryopreserved in around 90% FBS with around 10% DMSO in aliquots of roughly 2 to 4.5 million cells and stored in liquid nitrogen. The Qiagen AllPrep DNA/RNA Mini kit was used for genomic DNA extraction. The V gene is TRBV4-1 and the J gene is TRBJ1-1, and TRBD1 may be the D gene, going by 5 matching bases. This TCR was sampled from a person in their thirties with breast cancer. Input material: blood. The nucleotide sequence is TGCGCCAGCAGCAGGGGCGGAGGCACTGAAGCTTTCTTT. This is translated as CASSRGGGTEAFF.